Only a few counts were recorded for the clone carrying this T cell receptor (beta chain). The sample is drawn from a study of beta chain features in type 1 diabetes. The investigators reverse transcribed all of the isolated RNA, so they sequenced expressed TCRB transcripts. TCRdb's copy holds only in-frame clones and misses some; the assay was immunoSEQ multiplex PCR. Here the sample spans a few hundred thousand clones, about 12% being singletons. The CDR3 has 13 residues. Germline V lookup: CDR1 MNHEY, CDR2 SMNVEV (reference sequence). Between the trimmed V and J ends, which lost 6 bases and 12 bases, there was a span of 18 bases.

The TCR originated in a young man in good health. The chain links TRBV27 to TRBJ1-5; TRBD1 is a possible D gene (5 bases). Input material: naive CD4+ T cells from blood. The chain's CDR3 is CASSRSGTTVQHF. The CDR3 region has the DNA TGTGCCAGCAGCCGATCCGGGACTACAGTCCAGCATTTT.